This TCR beta chain is drawn from a study of T cell clusters in autoimmune cytopenias (dated by TCRdb to about 2019). Study-level background: A median TRB sequencing depth of 50,000 to 65,000 reads per sample was reached, and a median of around 2,000 distinct TRB clonotypes per sample was obtained. The study aimed to test whether autoimmune cytopenia patients carry a disease-specific immune repertoire signature usable as a blood-based biomarker. TRB and IGH repertoires from peripheral blood were sequenced in autoimmune cytopenia patients at active disease and during treatment follow-up, with healthy, CLL and autoimmune hepatitis controls included alongside. Broader findings and caveats from the paper: The T cell clusters were defined in silico only, and their functional role remained to be validated experimentally. Shifts in the TRB repertoire, including less even repertoires in secondary cytopenia and CLL, were mostly a reflection of lymphoma bias and not of autoimmunity. About 3.3-fold more exclusive TRB clusters were observed in healthy donors than in active autoimmune hepatitis patients, consistent with an autoimmunity-wide signature. In the comparison of secondary cytopenia with CLL, no cluster-lack signature showed up, apparently because the dominant lymphoma-associated repertoire masked the signature. The GLIPH analysis suggested a lack of physiological T cell clusters in primary autoimmune cytopenia patients, since more than 40 clusters were exclusive to healthy donors whereas over 15 were exclusive to patients.

Multiplex PCR with a touch-down protocol amplified TRB rearrangements, with the TRB-A and TRB-B primer pools combined in a single tube. Illumina adapters and sample indices were added to the amplicons through two consecutive PCR reactions performed with Phusion HS II polymerase. The amplicons were gel-purified using the NucleoSpin Gel and PCR Clean-up kit, after which quantification was performed by Qubit and quality was checked on an Agilent 2100 Bioanalyzer. Sequencing of the libraries was performed on an Illumina MiSeq with 600-cycle, single-indexed, paired-end runs. In the source study's methods: MiXCR version 2.1.12 with the default MiXCR reference library was used to align and assemble TRB reads. A clone was defined by each unique CDR3 nucleotide sequence, and the analysis included only productive sequences with two or more reads. Repertoire diversity was assessed by alpha-parameterized diversity profiles (alpha 0 to 5), including Shannon (alpha 1) and Simpson (alpha 2) indices, computed with an R script. Combinatorial TRB VJ usage was computed with the tcR package and compared between cohorts by principal component analysis with ade4. Using GLIPH, TCRbeta CDR3s were clustered on pairs of cohorts matched for age and read depth, and a Wilcoxon test was used to compare cluster frequencies. After reprocessing by TCRdb, each CDR3 protein sequence is one entry, and no DNA is given. TCRdb assigned the V and J calls; the authors' analysis was not used. The sample's table covers thousands of distinct CDR3 sequences. About 3.3% of the sample comes from the top ten.

This clonotype counts as medium-sized (0.01 to 0.1%) based on its frequency; no count is recorded. No cognate antigen has been identified for it. CDR1 and CDR2, per the germline V gene (reference sequence), are MNHEY and SMNVEV. CDR3 length: 16 amino acids, cysteine to phenylalanine. No DNA sequence is on record. Per sample, around 250 ng of peripheral blood genomic DNA, approximately 37,500 genome equivalents, was used for TRB amplification. Sequencing was done on a sample of peripheral blood. The receptor's source is a human donor with an autoimmune cytopenia or autoimmune hepatitis (not recorded which). This chain joins TRBV27 to TRBJ1-6. CDR3 protein: CASSSLQSSYNSPLHF.